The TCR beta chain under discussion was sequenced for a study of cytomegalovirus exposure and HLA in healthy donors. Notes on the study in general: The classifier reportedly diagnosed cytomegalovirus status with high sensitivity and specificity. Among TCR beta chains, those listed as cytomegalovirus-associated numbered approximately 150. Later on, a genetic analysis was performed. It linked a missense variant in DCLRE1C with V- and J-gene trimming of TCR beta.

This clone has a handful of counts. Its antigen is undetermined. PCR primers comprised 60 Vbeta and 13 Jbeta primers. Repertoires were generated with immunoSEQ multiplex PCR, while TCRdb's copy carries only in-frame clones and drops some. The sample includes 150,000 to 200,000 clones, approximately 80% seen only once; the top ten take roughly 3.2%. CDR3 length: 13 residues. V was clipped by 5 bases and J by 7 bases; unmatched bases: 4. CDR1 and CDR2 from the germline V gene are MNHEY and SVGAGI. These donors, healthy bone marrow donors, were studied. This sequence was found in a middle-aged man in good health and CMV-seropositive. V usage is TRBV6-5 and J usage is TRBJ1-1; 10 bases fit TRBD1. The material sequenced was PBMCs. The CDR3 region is CASSRQGAGEAFF. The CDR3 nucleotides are TGTGCCAGCAGTCGACAGGGGGCGGGTGAAGCTTTCTTT.